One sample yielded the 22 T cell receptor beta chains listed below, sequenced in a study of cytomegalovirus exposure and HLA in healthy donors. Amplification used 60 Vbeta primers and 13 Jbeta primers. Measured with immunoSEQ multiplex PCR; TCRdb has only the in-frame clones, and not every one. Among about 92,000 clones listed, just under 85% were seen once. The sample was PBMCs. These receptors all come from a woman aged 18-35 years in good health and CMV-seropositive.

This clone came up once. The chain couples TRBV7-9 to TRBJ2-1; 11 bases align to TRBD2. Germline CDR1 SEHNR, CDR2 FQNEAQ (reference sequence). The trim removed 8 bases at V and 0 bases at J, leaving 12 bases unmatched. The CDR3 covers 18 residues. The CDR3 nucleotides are TGTGCCAGCGGAACTAGCGGGAGTGACGAAAGCTCCTACAATGAGCAGTTCTTC. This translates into CASGTSGSDESSYNEQFF.

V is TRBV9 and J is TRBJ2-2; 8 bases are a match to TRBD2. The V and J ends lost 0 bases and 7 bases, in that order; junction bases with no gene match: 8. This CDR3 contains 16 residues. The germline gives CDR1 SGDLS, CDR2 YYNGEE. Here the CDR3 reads CASSVVGGLVNGELFF. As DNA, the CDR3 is TGTGCCAGCAGCGTAGTTGGGGGACTAGTGAACGGGGAGCTGTTTTTT.

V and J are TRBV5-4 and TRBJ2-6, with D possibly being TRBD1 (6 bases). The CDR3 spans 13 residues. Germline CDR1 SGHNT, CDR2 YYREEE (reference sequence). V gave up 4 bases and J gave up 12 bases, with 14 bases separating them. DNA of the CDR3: TGTGCCAGCAGCGTCCGGGACACCCTCGTCCTGACTTTC. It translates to CASSVRDTLVLTF.

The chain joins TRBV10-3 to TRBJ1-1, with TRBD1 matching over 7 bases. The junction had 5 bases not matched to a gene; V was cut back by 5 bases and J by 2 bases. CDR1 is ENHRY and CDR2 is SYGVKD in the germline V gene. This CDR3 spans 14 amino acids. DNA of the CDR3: TGTGCCATCAGTATGCGGGACAGTAACACTGAAGCTTTCTTT. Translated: CAISMRDSNTEAFF.

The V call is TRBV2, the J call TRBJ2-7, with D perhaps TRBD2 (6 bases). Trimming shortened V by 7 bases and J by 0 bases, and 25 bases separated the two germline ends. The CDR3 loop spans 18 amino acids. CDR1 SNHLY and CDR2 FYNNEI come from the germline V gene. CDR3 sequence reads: CASTGRNLQRADSYEQYF. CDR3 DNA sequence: TGTGCCAGCACAGGCCGAAATCTACAGCGGGCCGACTCCTACGAGCAGTACTTC.

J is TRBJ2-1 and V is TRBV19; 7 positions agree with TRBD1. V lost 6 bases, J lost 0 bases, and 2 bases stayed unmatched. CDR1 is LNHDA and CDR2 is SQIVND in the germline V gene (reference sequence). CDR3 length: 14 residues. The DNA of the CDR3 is TGTGCCAGTAGCCGACAGGGCTCCTACAATGAGCAGTTCTTC. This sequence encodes CASSRQGSYNEQFF.

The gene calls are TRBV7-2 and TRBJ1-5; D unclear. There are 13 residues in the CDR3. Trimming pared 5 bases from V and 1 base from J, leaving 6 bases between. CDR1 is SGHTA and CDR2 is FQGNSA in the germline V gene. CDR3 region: CASSKQSNQPQHF. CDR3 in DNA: TGTGCCAGCAGCAAACAAAGCAATCAGCCCCAGCATTTT.

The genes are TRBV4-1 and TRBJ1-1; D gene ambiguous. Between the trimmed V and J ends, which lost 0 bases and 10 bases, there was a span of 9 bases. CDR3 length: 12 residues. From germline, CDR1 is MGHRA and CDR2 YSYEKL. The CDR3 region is CASSQEAVGAFF. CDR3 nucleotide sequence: TGCGCCAGCAGCCAAGAAGCGGTCGGAGCTTTCTTT.

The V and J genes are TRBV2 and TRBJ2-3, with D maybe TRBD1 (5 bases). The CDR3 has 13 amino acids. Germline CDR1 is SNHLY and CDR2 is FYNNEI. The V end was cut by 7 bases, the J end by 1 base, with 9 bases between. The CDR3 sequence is CASKTRGTDTQYF. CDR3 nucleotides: TGTGCCAGCAAGACCAGGGGCACAGATACGCAGTATTTT. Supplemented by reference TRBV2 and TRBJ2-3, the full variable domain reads EPEVTQTPSHQVTQMGQEVILRCVPISNHLYFYWYRQILGQKVEFLVSFYNNEISEKSEIFDDQFSVERPDGSNFTLKIRSTKLEDSAMYFCASKTRGTDTQYFGPGTRLTVL.

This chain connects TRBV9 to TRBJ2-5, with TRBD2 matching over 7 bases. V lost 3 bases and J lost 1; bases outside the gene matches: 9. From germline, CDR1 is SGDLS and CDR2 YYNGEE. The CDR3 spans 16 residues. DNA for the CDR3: TGTGCCAGCAGCGCGAAAGTCGGGGGGTCCCAAGAGACCCAGTACTTC. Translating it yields CASSAKVGGSQETQYF.

CDR3 in amino acids: CAWSRTGGKTNEQFF. The CDR3 DNA reads as TGTGCCTGGAGTCGGACGGGGGGCAAGACCAATGAGCAGTTCTTC. The chain joins TRBV30 to TRBJ2-1; a possible D gene is TRBD2 (7 bases). The CDR3 is 15 residues long. CDR1 is GTSNPN, CDR2 SVGIG, per germline (reference sequence). V was trimmed by 2 bases and J by 6 bases, leaving 17 bases between them. The full variable domain, rest sourced from reference TRBV30 and TRBJ2-1, is SQTIHQWPATLVQPVGSPLSLECTVEGTSNPNLYWYRQAAGRGLQLLFYSVGIGQISSEVPQNLSASRPQDRQFILSSKKLLLSDSGFYLCAWSRTGGKTNEQFFGPGTRLTVL.

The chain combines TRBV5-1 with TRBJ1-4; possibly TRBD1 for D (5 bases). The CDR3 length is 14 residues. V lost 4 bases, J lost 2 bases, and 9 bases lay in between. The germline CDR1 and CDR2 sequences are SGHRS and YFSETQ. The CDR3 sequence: CASSIQGTNEKLFF. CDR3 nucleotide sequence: TGCGCCAGCAGCATCCAGGGCACTAATGAAAAACTGTTTTTT.

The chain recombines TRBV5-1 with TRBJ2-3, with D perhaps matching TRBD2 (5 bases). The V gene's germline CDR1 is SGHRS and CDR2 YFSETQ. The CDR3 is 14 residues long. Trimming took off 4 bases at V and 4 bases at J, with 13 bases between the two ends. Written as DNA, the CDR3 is TGCGCCAGCAGCCCATTTAGGCGGGCAGATACGCAGTATTTT. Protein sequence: CASSPFRRADTQYF.

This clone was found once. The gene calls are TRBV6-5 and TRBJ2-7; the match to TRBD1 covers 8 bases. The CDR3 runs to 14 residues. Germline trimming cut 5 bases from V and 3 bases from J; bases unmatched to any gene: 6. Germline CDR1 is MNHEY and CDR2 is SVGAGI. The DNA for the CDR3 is TGTGCCAGCAGTCCCCAGGGGGCGGGCTACGAGCAGTACTTC. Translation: CASSPQGAGYEQYF.

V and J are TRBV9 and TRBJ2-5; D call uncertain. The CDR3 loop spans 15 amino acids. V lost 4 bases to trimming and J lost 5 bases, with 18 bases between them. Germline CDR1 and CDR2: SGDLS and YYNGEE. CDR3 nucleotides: TGTGCCAGCAGCCTCACCGCGACCTGGGCCGAGACCCAGTACTTC. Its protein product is CASSLTATWAETQYF.

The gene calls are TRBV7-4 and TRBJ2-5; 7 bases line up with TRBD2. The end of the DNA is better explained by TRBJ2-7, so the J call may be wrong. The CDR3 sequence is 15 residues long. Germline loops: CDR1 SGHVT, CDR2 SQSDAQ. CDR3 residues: CASSSAGVISYEQYF. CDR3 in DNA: TGTGCCAGCAGCTCGGCGGGAGTCATCTCCTACGAGCAGTACTTC.

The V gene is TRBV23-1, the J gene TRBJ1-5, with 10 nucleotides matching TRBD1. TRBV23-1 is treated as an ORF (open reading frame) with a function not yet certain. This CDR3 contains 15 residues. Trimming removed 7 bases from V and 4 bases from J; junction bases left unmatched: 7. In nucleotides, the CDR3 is TGCGCCAGCACTTTGACAGGGGGCTCAAATCAGCCCCAGCATTTT. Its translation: CASTLTGGSNQPQHF.

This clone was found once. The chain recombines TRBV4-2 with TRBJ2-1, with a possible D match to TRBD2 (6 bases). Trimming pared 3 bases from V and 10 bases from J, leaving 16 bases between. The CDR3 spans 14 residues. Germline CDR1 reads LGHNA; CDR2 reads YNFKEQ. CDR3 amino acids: CASSQALSGLEQFF. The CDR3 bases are TGTGCCAGCAGCCAGGCCCTTAGCGGTCTGGAGCAGTTCTTC.

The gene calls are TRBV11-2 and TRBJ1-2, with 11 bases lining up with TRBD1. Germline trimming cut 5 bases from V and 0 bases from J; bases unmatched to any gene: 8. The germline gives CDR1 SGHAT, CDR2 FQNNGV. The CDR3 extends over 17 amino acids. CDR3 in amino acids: CASSPSGTGGANYGYTF. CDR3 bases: TGTGCCAGCAGCCCTAGTGGGACAGGGGGAGCTAACTATGGCTACACCTTC.

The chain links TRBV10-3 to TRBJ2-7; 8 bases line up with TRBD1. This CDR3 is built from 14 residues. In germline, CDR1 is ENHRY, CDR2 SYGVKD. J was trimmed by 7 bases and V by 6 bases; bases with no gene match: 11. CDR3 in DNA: TGTGCCATCAGGATGGACAGGGTGCCCTGGGAGCAGTACTTC. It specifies CAIRMDRVPWEQYF.

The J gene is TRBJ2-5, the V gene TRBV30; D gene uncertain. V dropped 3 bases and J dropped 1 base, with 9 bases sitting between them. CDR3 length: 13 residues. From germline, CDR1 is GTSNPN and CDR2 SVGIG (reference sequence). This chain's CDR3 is CAWRRQVQETQYF. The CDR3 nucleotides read TGTGCCTGGAGGAGACAAGTCCAAGAGACCCAGTACTTC.

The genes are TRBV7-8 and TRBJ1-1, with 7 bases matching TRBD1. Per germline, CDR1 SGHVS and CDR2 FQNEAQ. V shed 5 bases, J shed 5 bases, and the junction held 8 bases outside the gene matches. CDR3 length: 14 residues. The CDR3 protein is CASSPTGSRTEAFF. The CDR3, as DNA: TGTGCCAGCAGCCCGACAGGGTCTCGAACTGAAGCTTTCTTT. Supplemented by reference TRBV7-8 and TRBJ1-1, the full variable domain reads GAGVSQSPRYKVAKRGQDVALRCDPISGHVSLFWYQQALGQGPEFLTYFQNEAQLDKSGLPSDRFFAERPEGSVSTLKIQRTQQEDSAVYLCASSPTGSRTEAFFGQGTRLTVV.